The 7 T cell receptor beta chains given below trace back to one sample, sequenced in a study of cytomegalovirus exposure and HLA in healthy donors. 13 Jbeta primers and 60 Vbeta primers were used for the PCR. TCRdb's copy holds only in-frame clones and misses some; the assay was immunoSEQ multiplex PCR. The sample has 55,000 to 70,000 clones; 74% are singletons. The sequencing sample was made of PBMCs. The receptor source for this set is a woman aged 55-70 years in good health and CMV-seropositive.

The rearrangement joins TRBV20-1 to TRBJ1-1; D unclear. The CDR3 runs to 10 residues. Trimming took off 0 bases at V and 8 bases at J, with 4 bases between the two ends. CDR1 and CDR2 from the germline V gene are DFQATT and SNEGSKA (reference sequence). CDR3 DNA: TGCAGTGCTAGAGACAGGGAAGCTTTCTTT. It translates to CSARDREAFF.

The V gene is TRBV2, the J gene TRBJ2-1; the match to TRBD2 covers 11 bases. Trimming removed 6 bases from V and 5 bases from J; junction bases left unmatched: 6. CDR1 is SNHLY and CDR2 is FYNNEI in the germline V gene. This CDR3 contains 15 residues. The CDR3 DNA reads as TGTGCCAGCAGAAAAGGGACTAGCGGCGACAATGAGCAGTTCTTC. Translated, it gives CASRKGTSGDNEQFF.

The chain carries TRBV29-1 and TRBJ2-1; 11 nucleotides match TRBD2. Germline-derived CDR1 and CDR2 are SQVTM and ANQGSEA. This CDR3 is 16 amino acids long. V gave up 6 bases and J gave up 0 bases; unmatched junction bases: 7. The CDR3 protein is CSVWGLAEVSYNEQFF. The CDR3 DNA sequence: TGCAGCGTGTGGGGACTAGCGGAAGTCTCCTACAATGAGCAGTTCTTC.

The gene calls are TRBV6-5 and TRBJ1-1; perhaps TRBD1 as D (6 bases). The CDR3 consists of 14 residues. Per the germline V gene, CDR1 is MNHEY and CDR2 is SVGAGI. With 2 bases removed from V and 0 bases from J, the gap between germline ends came to 7 bases. The chain's CDR3 is CASSYGGLNTEAFF. DNA for the CDR3: TGTGCCAGCAGTTACGGGGGCCTGAACACTGAAGCTTTCTTT.

This chain links TRBV30 with TRBJ2-1, with TRBD1 matching over 7 bases. Per the germline V gene, CDR1 is GTSNPN and CDR2 is SVGIG (reference sequence). CDR3 size: 12 residues. CDR3 sequence (DNA): TGTGCTTCAAAGGGGGCGGGCAATGAGCAGTTCTTC. Its protein product is CASKGAGNEQFF.

The J gene is TRBJ2-2, the V gene TRBV2; no reliable D call. The CDR3 spans 15 residues. CDR1 SNHLY and CDR2 FYNNEI come from the germline V gene. The V gene lost 6 bases and the J gene lost 2 bases, with 13 bases spanning the gap. CDR3 sequence: CASSPLVRNTGELFF. The CDR3 DNA sequence: TGTGCCAGCAGCCCCTTAGTTCGCAACACCGGGGAGCTGTTTTTT. Drawing the rest from reference TRBV2 and TRBJ2-2, the complete variable domain is EPEVTQTPSHQVTQMGQEVILRCVPISNHLYFYWYRQILGQKVEFLVSFYNNEISEKSEIFDDQFSVERPDGSNFTLKIRSTKLEDSAMYFCASSPLVRNTGELFFGEGSRLTVL.

Worth noting for this clone: The identical CDR3 is also encoded by other nucleotide sequences in the sample. The CDR3 bases are TGTGCCAGCAGCCCCCCAGGGGGCTATGGCTACACCTTC. Protein sequence: CASSPPGGYGYTF. J is TRBJ1-2 and V is TRBV7-9; 7 bases map to TRBD1. The CDR3 totals 13 residues. Trimming removed 5 bases from V and 4 bases from J; junction bases left unmatched: 4. Germline CDR1 SEHNR, CDR2 FQNEAQ (reference sequence). The full variable domain, rest sourced from reference TRBV7-9 and TRBJ1-2, is DTGVSQNPRHKITKRGQNVTFRCDPISEHNRLYWYRQTLGQGPEFLTYFQNEAQLEKSRLLSDRFSAERPKGSFSTLEIQRTEQGDSAMYLCASSPPGGYGYTFGSGTRLTVV.